The clone carrying this TCR beta chain was detected only a few times. No antigen is known for it. Germline lookup yields CDR1 MNHEY and CDR2 SVGAGI. The CDR3 has 15 residues. Trimming cost V 6 bases and J 1 base; bases outside gene matches: 2. This record belongs to a study of Tregs in tolerant kidney transplant recipients. Notes on the study in general: Findings come from small patient numbers and require larger validation. Expanding Tregs on activated donor B cells appeared to best identify donor-specific TCRbeta clones.

Unstimulated regulatory T cells (CD4+CD25+CD127-), CD4+CD25- non-regulatory cells, CD4 and CD8 cells were FACS-sorted from thawed PBMCs. Assay used: immunoSEQ multiplex PCR; TCRdb lists only in-frame clones, some missing. The table lists about 240,000 clones, 84% of them singletons, with less than 0.75% in the top ten. This TCR came from a human donor in good health. V and J are TRBV6-5 and TRBJ2-7; 14 bases map to TRBD2. The sequencing sample was made of CD4+ T cells from blood. The CDR3 region is CASRRTSGRSYEQYF. The CDR3 coding sequence is TGTGCCAGCAGGCGGACTAGCGGGAGGTCCTACGAGCAGTACTTC.